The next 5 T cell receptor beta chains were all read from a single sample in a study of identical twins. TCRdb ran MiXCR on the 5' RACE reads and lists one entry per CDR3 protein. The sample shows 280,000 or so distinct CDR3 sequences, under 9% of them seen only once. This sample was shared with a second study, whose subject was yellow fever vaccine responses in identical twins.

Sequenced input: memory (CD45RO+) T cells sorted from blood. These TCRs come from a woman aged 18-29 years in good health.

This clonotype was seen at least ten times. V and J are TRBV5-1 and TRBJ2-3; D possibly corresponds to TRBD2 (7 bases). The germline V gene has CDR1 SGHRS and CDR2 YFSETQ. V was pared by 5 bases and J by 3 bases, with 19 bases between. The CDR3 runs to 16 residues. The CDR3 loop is CASSPPGGAGTDTQYF. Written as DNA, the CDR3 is TGCGCCAGCAGTCCGCCGGGGGGCGCGGGGACAGATACGCAGTATTTT.

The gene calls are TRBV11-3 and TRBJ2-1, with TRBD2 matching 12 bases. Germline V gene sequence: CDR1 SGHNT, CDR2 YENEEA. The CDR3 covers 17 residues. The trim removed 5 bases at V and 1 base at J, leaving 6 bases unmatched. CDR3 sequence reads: CASSPGLAGASYNEQFF. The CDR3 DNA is TGTGCCAGCAGCCCGGGACTAGCGGGCGCGTCCTACAATGAGCAGTTCTTC.

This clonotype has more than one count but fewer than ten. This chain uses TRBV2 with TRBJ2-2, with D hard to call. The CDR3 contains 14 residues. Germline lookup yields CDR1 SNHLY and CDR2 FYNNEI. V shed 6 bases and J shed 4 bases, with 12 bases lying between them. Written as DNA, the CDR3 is TGTGCCAGCAGAGGTCTAGTTCGCACCGGGGAGCTGTTTTTT. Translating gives CASRGLVRTGELFF.

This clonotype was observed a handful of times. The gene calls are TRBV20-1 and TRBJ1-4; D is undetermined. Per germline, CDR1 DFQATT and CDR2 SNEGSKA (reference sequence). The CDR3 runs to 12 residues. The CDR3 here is CRALATNEKLFF. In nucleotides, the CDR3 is TGCAGGGCACTTGCAACTAATGAAAAACTGTTTTTT.

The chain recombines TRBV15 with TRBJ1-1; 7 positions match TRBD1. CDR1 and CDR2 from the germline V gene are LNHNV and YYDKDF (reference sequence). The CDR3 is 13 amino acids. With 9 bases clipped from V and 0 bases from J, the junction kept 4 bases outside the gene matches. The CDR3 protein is CATRGQLNTEAFF. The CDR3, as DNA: TGTGCCACGAGGGGACAGTTGAACACTGAAGCTTTCTTT.